Given below is one T cell receptor beta chain in context. Its antigen is not identified. The read gets to within 3 residues of the CDR3 end, and the germline J gene fills in the rest. Clones were read by immunoSEQ multiplex PCR, and TCRdb kept only the in-frame ones, dropping some. With about 31,000 clones in the sample, the ten largest clones hold approximately 1.9%. Mixed chimerism was transient after nonmyeloablative marrow transplants from related graft donors. Unstimulated regulatory T cells (CD4+CD25+CD127-), CD4+CD25- non-regulatory cells, CD4 and CD8 cells were FACS-sorted from thawed PBMCs. This sample is part of a study of Tregs in tolerant kidney transplant recipients. Study-level findings and limits: Activated donor B cell expansion appeared to reveal the most relevant donor-specific TCRbeta repertoire. Tolerant patients' donor-specific Tregs expanded beyond overall Tregs, suggesting antigen-driven growth.

This CDR3 comprises 16 residues. V dropped 5 bases and J dropped 2; count of bases not matched to a gene: 8. CDR1 MDHEN and CDR2 SYDVKM come from the germline V gene. This receptor was obtained from a human patient who received a combined kidney and bone marrow transplant. Some T cells may have originated in the graft donor. Sequences were derived from CD4+ T cells from blood (PBMCs), sampled 24 months after the transplant. The chain uses TRBV28 and TRBJ2-1; 8 positions agree with TRBD2. CDR3 DNA, as far as it was read: TGTGCCAGCAGTCGAGCGGGAGCCCCGGCCTACAATGAG. Its translation: CASSRAGAPAYNE. The whole CDR3 sequence is CASSRAGAPAYNEQFF.